The rows below give T cell receptor beta chains drawn from one sample of a study of T cell responses to AZD1222 COVID-19 vaccine. Sequenced by immunoSEQ multiplex PCR; TCRdb stores in-frame clones only, minus some. The sample lists some 100,000 clones; about 89% were seen once. Sequenced here: peripheral blood, sampled 28 days after the second AZD1222 dose. These TCRs come from an adult who received the AZD1222 COVID-19 vaccine. Each CDR3 is given with its conserved first and last residue.

j_gene: TRBJ1-2; len: 14; v_gene: TRBV5-6; CDR3aa: CASSLKQANYGYTF
j_gene: TRBJ1-4; len: 17; v_gene: TRBV25-1; CDR3aa: CASSAGGHRATNEKLFF
j_gene: TRBJ1-1; len: 14; v_gene: TRBV6-5; CDR3aa: CAVGVLSGNTEAFF
j_gene: TRBJ2-2; len: 11; v_gene: TRBV20-1; CDR3aa: CSAREGGELFF
j_gene: TRBJ2-7; len: 16; v_gene: TRBV10-3; CDR3aa: CASLTSGRDYPYEQYF
j_gene: TRBJ2-5; len: 14; v_gene: TRBV5-4; CDR3aa: CASSWAAGVETQYF
j_gene: TRBJ2-3; len: 19; v_gene: TRBV11-3; CDR3aa: CASSYPGGRRGGDIDTQYF
j_gene: TRBJ2-3; len: 16; v_gene: TRBV25-1; CDR3aa: CASAPHSGSSTDTQYF
j_gene: TRBJ2-1; len: 14; v_gene: TRBV6-1; CDR3aa: CASSEKQTYNEQFF
j_gene: TRBJ1-2; len: 14; v_gene: TRBV5-8; CDR3aa: CASSVSGRNYGYTF
j_gene: TRBJ2-5; len: 14; v_gene: TRBV10-3; CDR3aa: CATGRSGGEETQYF
j_gene: TRBJ2-7; len: 15; v_gene: TRBV5-1; CDR3aa: CASSLDTGGSYEQYF
j_gene: TRBJ1-1; len: 14; v_gene: TRBV15; CDR3aa: CATSRDRGWAEAFF
j_gene: TRBJ1-1; len: 14; v_gene: TRBV25-1; CDR3aa: CASSISYRDTEAFF
j_gene: TRBJ2-2; len: 15; v_gene: TRBV14; CDR3aa: CASSFRTGTTGELFF
j_gene: TRBJ2-1; len: 17; v_gene: TRBV18; CDR3aa: CASSPGSGGVSYNEQFF
j_gene: TRBJ1-2; len: 12; v_gene: TRBV6-2/TRBV6-3; CDR3aa: CASSLDAVGYTF
j_gene: TRBJ2-7; len: 13; v_gene: TRBV4-2; CDR3aa: CASSLRDRDIRYF
j_gene: TRBJ2-1; len: 17; v_gene: TRBV4-1; CDR3aa: CASIKDYSGISYNEQFF
j_gene: TRBJ2-2; len: 18; v_gene: TRBV3-1/TRBV3-2; CDR3aa: CASSQVTLTGVNTGELFF
j_gene: TRBJ2-3; len: 16; v_gene: TRBV4-2; CDR3aa: CASGPGTAVITDTQYF
j_gene: TRBJ2-1; len: 15; v_gene: TRBV5-6; CDR3aa: CASSTGLGSYNEQFF
j_gene: TRBJ2-5; len: 13; v_gene: TRBV30; CDR3aa: CAWSVRGKETQYF
j_gene: TRBJ1-2; len: 14; v_gene: TRBV5-4; CDR3aa: CASSLVTANYGYTF
j_gene: TRBJ1-2; len: 13; v_gene: TRBV4-1; CDR3aa: CASSQFGQRSYTF
j_gene: TRBJ1-2; len: 15; v_gene: TRBV21-1; CDR3aa: CASSKAPAGNYGYTF
j_gene: TRBJ2-4; len: 14; v_gene: TRBV11-2; CDR3aa: CASSVAGIQNIQYF
j_gene: TRBJ2-7; len: 12; v_gene: TRBV29-1; CDR3aa: CSVGGMSGEQYF
j_gene: TRBJ2-5; len: 15; v_gene: TRBV4-1; CDR3aa: CASSQGLAPQETQYF
j_gene: TRBJ1-1; len: 15; v_gene: TRBV11-2; CDR3aa: CASSFPNRGYTEAFF
j_gene: TRBJ2-1; len: 16; v_gene: TRBV4-1; CDR3aa: CASSQAPWGRYNEQFF
j_gene: TRBJ2-7; len: 14; v_gene: TRBV9; CDR3aa: CASSVGGDSYEQYF
j_gene: TRBJ1-1; len: 14; v_gene: TRBV5-4; CDR3aa: CASGESQMNTEAFF
j_gene: TRBJ2-1; len: 15; v_gene: TRBV24-1; CDR3aa: CATSEGLTSYNEQFF
j_gene: TRBJ2-7; len: 13; v_gene: TRBV9; CDR3aa: CASSVGRGAGQYF
j_gene: TRBJ2-7; len: 16; v_gene: TRBV19; CDR3aa: CASSSTSGTGYYEQYF
j_gene: TRBJ2-1; len: 14; v_gene: TRBV7-3; CDR3aa: CASRTRLVSNEQFF
j_gene: TRBJ1-1; len: 15; v_gene: TRBV28; CDR3aa: CASSPPTVVGTEAFF
j_gene: TRBJ1-2; len: 14; v_gene: TRBV7-2; CDR3aa: CASSLSRFNYGYTF
j_gene: TRBJ1-2; len: 13; v_gene: TRBV15; CDR3aa: CATGGGEGYGYTF
j_gene: TRBJ1-3; len: 15; v_gene: TRBV18; CDR3aa: CASRRDSFSGNTIYF
j_gene: TRBJ1-2; len: 15; v_gene: TRBV7-8; CDR3aa: CASSPEGGRNYGYTF
j_gene: TRBJ1-2; len: 12; v_gene: TRBV7-9; CDR3aa: CASSATDYGYTF
j_gene: TRBJ1-1; len: 16; v_gene: TRBV18; CDR3aa: CASSPLDRGGGGEAFF
j_gene: TRBJ2-7; len: 16; v_gene: TRBV18; CDR3aa: CASSPYDPIVYYEQYF
j_gene: TRBJ2-3; len: 16; v_gene: TRBV7-9; CDR3aa: CASSQTQGVSTDTQYF
j_gene: TRBJ1-1; len: 13; v_gene: TRBV7-8; CDR3aa: CASSLVGYGEAFF
j_gene: TRBJ1-2; len: 14; v_gene: TRBV6-5; CDR3aa: CASSLRGGNYGYTF
j_gene: TRBJ2-5; len: 14; v_gene: TRBV7-8; CDR3aa: CASKTRSSQETQYF
j_gene: TRBJ2-7; len: 13; v_gene: TRBV27; CDR3aa: CASSIRGAVEQYF
j_gene: TRBJ2-3; len: 17; v_gene: TRBV10-3; CDR3aa: CAISDGTSGRDTDTQYF
j_gene: TRBJ2-5; len: 13; v_gene: TRBV29-1; CDR3aa: CSVVRDTQETQYF
j_gene: TRBJ1-1; len: 13; v_gene: TRBV7-2; CDR3aa: CASSSWTVDEAFF
j_gene: TRBJ1-1; len: 13; v_gene: TRBV4-3; CDR3aa: CASSPRESTEAFF
j_gene: TRBJ1-2; len: 13; v_gene: TRBV10-3; CDR3aa: CAVIGPTNYGYTF
j_gene: TRBJ2-7; len: 12; v_gene: TRBV6-5; CDR3aa: CASTRTVYEQYF